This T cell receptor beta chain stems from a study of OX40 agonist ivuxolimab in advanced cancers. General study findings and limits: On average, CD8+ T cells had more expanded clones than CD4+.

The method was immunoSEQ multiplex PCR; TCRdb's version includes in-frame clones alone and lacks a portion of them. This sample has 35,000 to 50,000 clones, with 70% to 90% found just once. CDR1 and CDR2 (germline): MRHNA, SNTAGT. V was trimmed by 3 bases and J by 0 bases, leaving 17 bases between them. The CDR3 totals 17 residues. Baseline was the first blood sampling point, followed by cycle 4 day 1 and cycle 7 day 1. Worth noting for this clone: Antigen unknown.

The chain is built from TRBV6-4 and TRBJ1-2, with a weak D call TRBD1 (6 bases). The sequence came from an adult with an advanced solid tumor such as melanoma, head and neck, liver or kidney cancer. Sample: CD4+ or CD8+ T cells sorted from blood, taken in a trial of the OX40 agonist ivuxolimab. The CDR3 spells CASSDRTGTLANYGYTF. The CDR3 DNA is TGTGCCAGCAGTGATAGGACCGGGACACTGGCTAACTATGGCTACACCTTC.